This TCR beta chain was identified during a study of T cell repertoires in cytomegalovirus infection. The germline V gene has CDR1 MDHEN and CDR2 SYDVKM. The CDR3 sequence is 13 residues long. Trimming took 6 bases from V and 0 from J, leaving 8 bases between them. This clonotype was seen a single time. MiXCR was run by TCRdb on the reads, yielding one entry per CDR3 protein. The sample lists about 200,000 distinct CDR3 sequences, 7.5% to 10% seen once, with roughly 5.1% in the top ten. The receptor's source is a human donor in good health (CMV status not recorded). Some clones in this sample may be carry-over from other donors' samples. The rearrangement uses TRBV28 and TRBJ1-1; D remains unclear. Input material: PBMCs. CDR3 loop: CASSNRLNTEAFF. The CDR3, as DNA: TGTGCCAGCAGCAACAGACTGAACACTGAAGCTTTCTTT. The full variable domain, its missing parts supplied by reference TRBV28 and TRBJ1-1, is DVKVTQSSRYLVKRTGEKVFLECVQDMDHENMFWYRQDPGLGLRLIYFSYDVKMKEKGDIPEGYSVSREKKERFSLILESASTNQTSMYLCASSNRLNTEAFFGQGTRLTVV.